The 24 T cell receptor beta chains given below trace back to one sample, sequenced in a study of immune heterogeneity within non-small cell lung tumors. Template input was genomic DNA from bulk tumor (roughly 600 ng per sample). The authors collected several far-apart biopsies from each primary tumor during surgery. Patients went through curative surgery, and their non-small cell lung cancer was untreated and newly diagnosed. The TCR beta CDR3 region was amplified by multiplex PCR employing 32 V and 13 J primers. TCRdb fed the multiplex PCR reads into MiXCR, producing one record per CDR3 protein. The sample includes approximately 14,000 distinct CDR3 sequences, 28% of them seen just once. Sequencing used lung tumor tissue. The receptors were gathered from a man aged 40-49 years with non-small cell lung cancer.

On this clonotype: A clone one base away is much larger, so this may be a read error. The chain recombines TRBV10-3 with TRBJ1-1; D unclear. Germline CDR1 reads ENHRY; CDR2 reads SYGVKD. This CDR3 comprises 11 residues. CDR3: CAITESSEAFF. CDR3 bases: TGTGCCATCACTGAGTCATCTGAAGCTTTCTTT.

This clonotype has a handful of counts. The CDR3 DNA is TGCAGTGCTAGATCGAGCGCCCCAGATACGCAGTATTTT. It is translated as CSARSSAPDTQYF. The chain combines TRBV20-1 with TRBJ2-3; no clear D. Germline V CDR1 and CDR2: DFQATT, SNEGSKA (reference sequence). V shed 2 bases and J shed 4 bases, with 10 bases lying between them. The CDR3 is 13 residues long.

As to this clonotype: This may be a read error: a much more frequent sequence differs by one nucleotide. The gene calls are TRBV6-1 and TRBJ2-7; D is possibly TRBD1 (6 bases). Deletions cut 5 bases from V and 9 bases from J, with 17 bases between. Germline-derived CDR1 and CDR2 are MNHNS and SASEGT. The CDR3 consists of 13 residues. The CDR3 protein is CASSPAVTGGQYF. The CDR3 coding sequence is TGTGCCAGCAGTCCTGCCGTGACAGGAGGGCAGTACTTC.

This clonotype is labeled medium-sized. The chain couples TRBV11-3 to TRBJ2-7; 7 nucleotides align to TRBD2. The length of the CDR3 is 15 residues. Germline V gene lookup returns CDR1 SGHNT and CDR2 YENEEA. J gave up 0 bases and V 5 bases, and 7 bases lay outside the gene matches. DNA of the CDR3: TGTGCCAGCAGCACCACTGGGACTATCTCCTACGAGCAGTACTTC. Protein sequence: CASSTTGTISYEQYF.

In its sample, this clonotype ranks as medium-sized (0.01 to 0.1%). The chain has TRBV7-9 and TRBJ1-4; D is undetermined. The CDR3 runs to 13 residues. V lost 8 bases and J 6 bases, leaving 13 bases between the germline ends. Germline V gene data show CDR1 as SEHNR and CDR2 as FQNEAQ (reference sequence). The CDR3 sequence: CASEQGSDEKLFF. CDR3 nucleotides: TGTGCCAGCGAGCAAGGTTCGGATGAAAAACTGTTTTTT.

In nucleotides, the CDR3 is TGTGCCAGCAGCGTAGGCAGCGGGTTCCCCAATGAGCAGTTCTTC. Translation gives CASSVGSGFPNEQFF. The genes are TRBV9 and TRBJ2-1; possibly TRBD2 for D (6 bases). V lost 0 bases, J lost 6 bases, and 13 bases lay in between. Germline V gene sequence: CDR1 SGDLS, CDR2 YYNGEE. This CDR3 is built from 15 residues. The whole variable domain, filled in from reference TRBV9 and TRBJ2-1, reads DSGVTQTPKHLITATGQRVTLRCSPRSGDLSVYWYQQSLDQGLQFLIQYYNGEERAKGNILERFSAQQFPDLHSELNLSSLELGDSALYFCASSVGSGFPNEQFFGPGTRLTVL.

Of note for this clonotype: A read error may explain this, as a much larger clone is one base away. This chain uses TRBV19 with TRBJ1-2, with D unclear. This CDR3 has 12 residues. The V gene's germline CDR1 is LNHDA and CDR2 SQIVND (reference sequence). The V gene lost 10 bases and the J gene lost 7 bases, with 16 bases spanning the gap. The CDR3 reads CAISPPVGGYTF. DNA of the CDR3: TGTGCCATTAGCCCCCCGGTGGGTGGCTACACCTTC.

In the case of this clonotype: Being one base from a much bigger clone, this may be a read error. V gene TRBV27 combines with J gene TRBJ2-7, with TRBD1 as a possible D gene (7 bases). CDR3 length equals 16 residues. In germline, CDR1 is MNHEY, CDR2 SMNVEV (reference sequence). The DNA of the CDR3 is TGTGCCAGCAGTTTGGGTGGGCAGGGGGGTGGCTACAAGCAGTACTTC. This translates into CASSLGGQGGGYKQYF.

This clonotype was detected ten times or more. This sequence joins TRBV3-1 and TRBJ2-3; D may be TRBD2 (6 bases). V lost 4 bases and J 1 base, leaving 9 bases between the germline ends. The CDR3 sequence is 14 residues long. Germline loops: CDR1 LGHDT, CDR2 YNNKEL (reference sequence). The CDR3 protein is CASSLGGGTDTQYF. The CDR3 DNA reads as TGTGCCAGCAGCCTGGGCGGGGGCACAGATACGCAGTATTTT.

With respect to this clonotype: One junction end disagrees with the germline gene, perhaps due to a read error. DNA for the CDR3: TGTGCCAGCAGCCGGGACTGGAAGGACGAGCAGTACTTC. Its translation is CASSRDWKDEQYF. V and J are TRBV5-1 and TRBJ2-7; maybe TRBD2 (6 bases). The germline V gene has CDR1 SGHRS and CDR2 YFSETQ. The CDR3 runs to 13 residues.

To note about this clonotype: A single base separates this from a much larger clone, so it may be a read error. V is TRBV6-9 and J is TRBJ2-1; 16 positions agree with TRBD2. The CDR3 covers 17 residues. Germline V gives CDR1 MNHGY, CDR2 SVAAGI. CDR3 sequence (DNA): TGTGCCAGAAGTTACTTTGGGACTAGCGGGAGGGCCCATGAGCAGTTCTTC. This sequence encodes CARSYFGTSGRAHEQFF.

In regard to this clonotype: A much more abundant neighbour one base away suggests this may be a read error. CDR3 DNA sequence: TGTGCCAGCTCACCACAGGGATACGACCAGTACTTC. It yields the protein CASSPQGYDQYF. The chain couples TRBV18 to TRBJ2-7; D is uncertain. In germline, CDR1 is KGHSH, CDR2 LQKENI. The CDR3 is 12 residues long. The whole variable domain, filled in from reference TRBV18 and TRBJ2-7, reads NAGVMQNPRHLVRRRGQEARLRCSPMKGHSHVYWYRQLPEEGLKFMVYLQKENIIDESGMPKERFSAEFPKEGPSILRIQQVVRGDSAAYFCASSPQGYDQYFGPGTRLTVT.

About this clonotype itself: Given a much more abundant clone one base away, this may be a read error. The chain's CDR3 is CASSILRGGTDKPQHF. The DNA for the CDR3 is TGTGCCAGTAGTATCTTACGAGGGGGGACTGATAAGCCCCAGCATTTT. The chain couples TRBV19 to TRBJ1-5, with TRBD1 as a possible D gene (6 bases). Germline-derived CDR1 and CDR2 are LNHDA and SQIVND (reference sequence). Trimming stripped 3 bases from V and 8 bases from J, with 20 bases between. The CDR3 has 16 amino acids. The whole variable domain, remainder taken from reference TRBV19 and TRBJ1-5, is DGGITQSPKYLFRKEGQNVTLSCEQNLNHDAMYWYRQDPGQGLRLIYYSQIVNDFQKGDIAEGYSVSREKKESFPLTVTSAQKNPTAFYLCASSILRGGTDKPQHFGDGTRLSIL.

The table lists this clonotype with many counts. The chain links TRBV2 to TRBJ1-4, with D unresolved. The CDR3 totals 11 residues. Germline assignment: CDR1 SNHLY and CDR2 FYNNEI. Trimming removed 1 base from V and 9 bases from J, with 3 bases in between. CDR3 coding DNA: TGTGCCAGCAGTGAAGATAAAAAACTGTTTTTT. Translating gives CASSEDKKLFF.

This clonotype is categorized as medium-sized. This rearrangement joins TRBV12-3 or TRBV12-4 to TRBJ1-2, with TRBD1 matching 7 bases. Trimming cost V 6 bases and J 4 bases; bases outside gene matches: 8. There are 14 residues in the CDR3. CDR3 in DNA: TGTGCCAGCAGGGCAGCCGCAGGGGGCTATGGCTACACCTTC. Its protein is CASRAAAGGYGYTF.

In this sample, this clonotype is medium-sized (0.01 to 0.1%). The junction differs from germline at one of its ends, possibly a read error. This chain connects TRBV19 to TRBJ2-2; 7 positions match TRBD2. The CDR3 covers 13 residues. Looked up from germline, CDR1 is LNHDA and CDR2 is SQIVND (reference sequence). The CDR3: CASSKRLAGELFF. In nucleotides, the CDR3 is TGTGCCAGTAGCAAACGACTAGCCGGAGAGCTGTTTTTT.

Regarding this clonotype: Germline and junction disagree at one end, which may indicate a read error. In nucleotides, the CDR3 is TGTGCCGGCAGTTTATCAGGAGGCGGGGAGCTGTTTTTT. It codes for CAGSLSGGGELFF. The V and J genes are TRBV12-3 or TRBV12-4 and TRBJ2-2, with TRBD2 as a possible D gene (5 bases). The CDR3 extends over 13 amino acids.

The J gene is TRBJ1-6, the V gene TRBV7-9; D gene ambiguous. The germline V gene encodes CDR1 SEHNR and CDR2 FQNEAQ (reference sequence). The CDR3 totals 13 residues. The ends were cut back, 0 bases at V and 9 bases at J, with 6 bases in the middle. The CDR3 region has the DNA TGTGCCAGCAGCTTAGCGCGGGGTTCACCCCTCCACTTT. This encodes CASSLARGSPLHF.

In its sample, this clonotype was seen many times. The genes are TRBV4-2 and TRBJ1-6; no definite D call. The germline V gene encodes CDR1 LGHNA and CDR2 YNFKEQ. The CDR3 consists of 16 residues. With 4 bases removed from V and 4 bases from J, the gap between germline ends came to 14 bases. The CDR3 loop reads CASSPLGGLYNSPLHF. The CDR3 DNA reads TGTGCCAGCAGCCCCCTGGGAGGGCTATATAATTCACCCCTCCACTTT.

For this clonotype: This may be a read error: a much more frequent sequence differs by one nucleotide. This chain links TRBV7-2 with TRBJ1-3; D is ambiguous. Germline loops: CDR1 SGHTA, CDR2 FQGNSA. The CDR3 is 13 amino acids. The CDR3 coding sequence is TGTGCCAGAAGCTTAGCCCTCATTAACACCATATATTTT. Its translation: CARSLALINTIYF.

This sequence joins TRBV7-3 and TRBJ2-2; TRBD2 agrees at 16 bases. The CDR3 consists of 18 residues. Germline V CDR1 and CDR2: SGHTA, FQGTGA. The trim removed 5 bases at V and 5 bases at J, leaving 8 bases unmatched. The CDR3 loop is CASSPGTSGRAGTGELFF. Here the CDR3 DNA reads TGTGCCAGCAGCCCAGGGACTAGCGGGAGGGCCGGTACCGGGGAGCTGTTTTTT.

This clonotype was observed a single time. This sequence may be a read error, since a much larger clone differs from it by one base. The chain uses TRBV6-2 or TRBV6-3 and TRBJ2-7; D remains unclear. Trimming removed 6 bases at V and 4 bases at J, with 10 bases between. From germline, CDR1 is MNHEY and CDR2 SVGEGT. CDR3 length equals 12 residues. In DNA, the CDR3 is TGTGCCAGCAGCACACAGTGGTACGAGCAGTACTTC. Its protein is CASSTQWYEQYF.

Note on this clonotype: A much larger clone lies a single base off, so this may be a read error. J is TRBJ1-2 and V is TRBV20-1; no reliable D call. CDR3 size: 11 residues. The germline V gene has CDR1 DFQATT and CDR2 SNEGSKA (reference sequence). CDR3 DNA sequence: TGCATCGTGCAGGTGAACTATGGCTACACCTTC. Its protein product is CIVQVNYGYTF.

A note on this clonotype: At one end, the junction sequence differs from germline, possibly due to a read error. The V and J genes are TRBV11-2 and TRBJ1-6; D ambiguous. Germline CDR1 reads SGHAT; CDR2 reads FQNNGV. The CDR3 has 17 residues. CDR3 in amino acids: CASSRGTAYSYNSPFHF. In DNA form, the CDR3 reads TGTGCCAGCAGCCGAGGCACAGCTTACTCCTATAATTCACCCTTCCACTTT.